This T cell receptor beta chain was captured in a study of T cell changes during pregnancy in multiple sclerosis. Measured with immunoSEQ multiplex PCR; TCRdb has only the in-frame clones, and not every one. The profile shows about 40,000 clones, over 80% of them singletons. V was trimmed by 3 bases and J by 4 bases, leaving 13 bases between them. From germline, CDR1 is SGHDT and CDR2 YYEEEE. The CDR3 is made up of 14 amino acids. This material consisted of peripheral blood, taken in the first trimester of pregnancy. V is TRBV5-6 and J is TRBJ2-5; possibly TRBD2 for D (6 bases). The TCR was taken from a female donor in good health, enrolled as a control in a pregnancy study. CDR3 in amino acids: CASSSLGAGETQYF. The DNA of the CDR3 is TGTGCCAGCAGCTCACTGGGAGCGGGAGAGACCCAGTACTTC.